This is a list of T cell receptor beta chains from one sample in a study of blood T cell repertoires in COVID-19. Using immunoSEQ multiplex PCR, the repertoire was profiled, and TCRdb retains in-frame clones only, with some absent. The sample lists 150,000 or so clones; 80% were seen once. The sample comprised PBMCs or T cells enriched from blood (not recorded which). The receptors were sampled from a man aged 35-49 years who had recovered from COVID-19. CDR3s include the opening cysteine and the closing phenylalanine or tryptophan. D genes are given only for firm matches. For some rows the clone size is stated as once, few or many, or as a class when expanded; others skip it.

d_gene	abundance	v_gene	j_gene	CDR3nt	CDR3aa
.	.	TRBV7-6	TRBJ2-1	TGTGCCAGCAGCTTATCTAGAGGGAATGAGCAGTTCTTC	CASSLSRGNEQFF
TRBD2	once	TRBV3-1/TRBV3-2	TRBJ2-1	TGTGCCAGCAGCCAAAGCCATGCTAGCGGGGCAAACAATGAGCAGTTCTTC	CASSQSHASGANNEQFF
.	.	TRBV2	TRBJ1-3	TGTGCCAGCAGCCGAAGGACAAGGCGATATGGAAACACCATATATTTT	CASSRRTRRYGNTIYF
TRBD1	.	TRBV15	TRBJ1-4	TGTGCCACCAGCAGGACCAGGGGGAATGAAAAACTGTTTTTT	CATSRTRGNEKLFF
.	many	TRBV3-1/TRBV3-2	TRBJ2-3	TGTGCCAGCTCCTCCGGCACAGATACGCAGTATTTT	CASSSGTDTQYF
.	.	TRBV6-5	TRBJ2-2	TGTGCCAGCAGTAGCCGCAGGGCCGCCGGGGAGCTGTTTTTT	CASSSRRAAGELFF
TRBD2	few	TRBV2	TRBJ2-7	TGTGCCAGCAGTGATGGTTGGGGGGGCGAGCAGTACTTC	CASSDGWGGEQYF
TRBD1	once	TRBV29-1	TRBJ2-2	TGCAGCGTTGAAGCGCCAGGGGGATACACCGGGGAGCTGTTTTTT	CSVEAPGGYTGELFF
.	.	TRBV18	TRBJ1-1	TGTGCCAGCTCACCCCAAGGGGGGGCAATGAACACTGAAGCTTTCTTT	CASSPQGGAMNTEAFF
TRBD2	.	TRBV24-1	TRBJ2-1	TGTGCCACCAGTGATTCTGGGGTAGCGGGGAATGAGCAGTTCTTC	CATSDSGVAGNEQFF
TRBD2	.	TRBV3-1/TRBV3-2	TRBJ2-3	TGTGCCAGCAGCACTACTAGCGGGGGGGCAACAGATACGCAGTATTTT	CASSTTSGGATDTQYF
.	.	TRBV6-5	TRBJ2-7	TGTGCCAGCAGGAACCAACAGGGCTACGAGCAGTACTTC	CASRNQQGYEQYF
.	.	TRBV7-3	TRBJ2-3	TGTGCCAGCAGCTTAGGGACACAAGGAGATACGCAGTATTTT	CASSLGTQGDTQYF
.	.	TRBV2	TRBJ1-6	TGTGCCAGCAGTGGGCAGGGGAATTCACCCCTCCACTTT	CASSGQGNSPLHF
.	.	TRBV2	TRBJ2-7	TGTGCCAGCGGGCAGCCACCCTCCTACGAGCAGTACTTC	CASGQPPSYEQYF
TRBD2	.	TRBV27	TRBJ2-5	TGTGCCAGCAGTGGAGCAGCGGCGGGGGGAGAGACCCAGTACTTC	CASSGAAAGGETQYF
TRBD1	.	TRBV11-2	TRBJ1-2	TGTGCCAGCAGCTTCAGCTCGGGACAGAACTATGGCTACACCTTC	CASSFSSGQNYGYTF
TRBD2	.	TRBV3-1/TRBV3-2	TRBJ2-3	TGTGCCAGCAGCCAGGGGGCTAGCGGGGGTTTGACGCAGTATTTT	CASSQGASGGLTQYF
.	.	TRBV12-5	TRBJ2-5	TGTGCTAGTGGTTTCGGTAAGCGAGAGACCCAGTACTTC	CASGFGKRETQYF
TRBD1	.	TRBV28	TRBJ2-7	TGTGCCAGCAGTTCCATAGGACAGGGATCCTACGAGCAGTACTTC	CASSSIGQGSYEQYF
TRBD1	.	TRBV9	TRBJ1-2	TGTGCCAGCAGCCCAGACAGGGGGCCTTCCTACACCTTC	CASSPDRGPSYTF
.	.	TRBV11-3	TRBJ2-1	TGTGCCAGCAGCTTGGGCGGGCGGGGGCCCCTTTTACGGGGCAATGAGCAGTTCTTC	CASSLGGRGPLLRGNEQFF
.	.	TRBV6-4	TRBJ1-4	TGTGCCAGCAGTGACGAAGGTGGAGGAAAACTGTTTTTT	CASSDEGGGKLFF
.	.	TRBV18	TRBJ1-5	TGTGCCAGCTCACCAACGGGGGGCGATCAGCCCCAGCATTTT	CASSPTGGDQPQHF
TRBD1	.	TRBV3-1/TRBV3-2	TRBJ1-5	TGTGCCAGCAGCCCGGGACAGGGCCAGCCCCAGCATTTT	CASSPGQGQPQHF
.	.	TRBV6-5	TRBJ1-3	TGTGCCAGCTCAGGCCTTTTCTCTGGAAACACCATATATTTT	CASSGLFSGNTIYF
TRBD1	.	TRBV29-1	TRBJ1-5	TGCAGCGTCGCCTCAGGGGGCCCTCAGCCCCAGCATTTT	CSVASGGPQPQHF
TRBD1	.	TRBV11-2	TRBJ2-5	TGTGCCAGCAGCTTAGTTGACAGGGGGCGAGAGACCCAGTACTTC	CASSLVDRGRETQYF
.	.	TRBV11-2	TRBJ2-1	TGTGCCAGTAACTCCGGGACTGCCTACAATGAGCAGTTCTTC	CASNSGTAYNEQFF
.	.	TRBV2	TRBJ2-6	TGTGCCAGCAGTGACGGGGGTGCTGGGGCCAACGTCCTGACTTTC	CASSDGGAGANVLTF
TRBD1	.	TRBV7-6	TRBJ2-5	TGTGCCAGCAGCTTAGTCGTCCTAGCAGTACGGACAGGGCCCCCCGAGACCCAGTACTTC	CASSLVVLAVRTGPPETQYF
.	.	TRBV5-1	TRBJ1-1	TGCGCCAGCAGCTTGGGTGTAATGAACACTGAAGCTTTCTTT	CASSLGVMNTEAFF
TRBD1	.	TRBV7-3	TRBJ2-1	TGTGCCAGCAGCTTAACGGGACAGGGGGCGATTCGGTCGTACAATGAGCAGTTCTTC	CASSLTGQGAIRSYNEQFF
TRBD1	.	TRBV10-2	TRBJ1-1	TGCGCCAGCAGCCGGGGGACAGGGGGCGATTGGACTGAAGCTTTCTTT	CASSRGTGGDWTEAFF
.	.	TRBV4-1	TRBJ2-5	TGCGCCAGCAGCCCCGACGGGGGATCGTACCAAGAGACCCAGTACTTC	CASSPDGGSYQETQYF
TRBD1	.	TRBV6-2/TRBV6-3	TRBJ1-2	TGTGCCAGCAGTTGGACAGGGGGGATTGGCTACACCTTC	CASSWTGGIGYTF
TRBD2	.	TRBV5-1	TRBJ2-1	TGCGCCAGCAGCACAAGTGGGAGCGGGGGGAAATACAATGAGCAGTTCTTC	CASSTSGSGGKYNEQFF
TRBD1	.	TRBV30	TRBJ1-2	TGTGCCTGGACCTACTCGGGACAGGTTGGCTACACCTTC	CAWTYSGQVGYTF
.	.	TRBV25-1	TRBJ2-5	TGTGCCAGCACGGAGCACCGGGGGTCCCAAGAGACCCAGTACTTC	CASTEHRGSQETQYF
TRBD2	.	TRBV2	TRBJ2-1	TGTGCCAGCAGTGATGCTGGGACTAGCGGGGCCTACAATGAGCAGTTCTTC	CASSDAGTSGAYNEQFF
TRBD1	few	TRBV5-1	TRBJ1-1	TGCGCCAGCAGCCCTGGACAGGGGGCCGGGTACACTGAAGCTTTCTTT	CASSPGQGAGYTEAFF
TRBD1	.	TRBV10-3	TRBJ1-5	TGTGCCACTGCCGGGACAGGGGGCGTCGGTCAGCCCCAGCATTTT	CATAGTGGVGQPQHF
TRBD2	once	TRBV9	TRBJ2-3	TGTGCCAGCAGCCGATCAGGGAGGGTTACGCAGTATTTT	CASSRSGRVTQYF
.	.	TRBV11-3	TRBJ2-2	TGTGCCAGCAGCTTAGTTGAGGGTCAGAACACCGGGGAGCTGTTTTTT	CASSLVEGQNTGELFF
.	.	TRBV9	TRBJ1-1	TGTGCCAGCAGCGTAGCAGGCACTGAAGCTTTCTTT	CASSVAGTEAFF
.	.	TRBV5-1	TRBJ2-7	TGCGCCAGCAGCTTGGAGGGCAGGGCCTACGAGCAGTACTTC	CASSLEGRAYEQYF
TRBD1	.	TRBV5-5	TRBJ1-2	TGTGCCAGCAGCCTGCAGGGGGAAGGTGGCTACACCTTC	CASSLQGEGGYTF
TRBD2	.	TRBV4-1	TRBJ2-5	TGCGCCAGCAGCCAAGAGTATAGCGGGGGGGTCCAAGAGACCCAGTACTTC	CASSQEYSGGVQETQYF
TRBD1	.	TRBV7-9	TRBJ2-2	TGTGCCAGCAGCTCACCGATCGACAGGGTCACCGGGGAGCTGTTTTTT	CASSSPIDRVTGELFF
.	.	TRBV18	TRBJ1-2	TGTGCCAGCTCACCACAGTCAGGTCCTACTCTCTATGGCTACACCTTC	CASSPQSGPTLYGYTF